These 13 T cell receptor beta chains were all obtained from the same sample, sequenced in a study of T cell repertoires in cytomegalovirus infection. TCRdb re-called the reads with MiXCR, one entry per CDR3 protein. Of roughly 160,000 distinct CDR3 sequences listed, roughly 22% are singletons. The antigens these receptors bind are not known. This sample comprised CD8+ T cells from cultured PBMCs, obtained from culture after CMV antigen stimulation. These receptors all come from a human donor in good health (CMV status not recorded). Some clones in this sample may be carry-over from other donors' samples.

This clonotype has a handful of counts. The chain carries TRBV7-2 and TRBJ2-3; 8 bases are a match to TRBD2. The CDR3 loop spans 15 amino acids. J lost 1 base, V lost 3 bases, and 3 bases had no gene match. CDR1 is SGHTA, CDR2 FQGNSA, per germline. The DNA for the CDR3 is TGTGCCAGCAGCTTTAGCGGGATTGGCACAGATACGCAGTATTTT. Amino acids: CASSFSGIGTDTQYF.

Only one count was recorded for this clonotype. The chain links TRBV28 to TRBJ2-7, with D tentatively TRBD1 or TRBD2 (5 bases each). This CDR3 is 17 amino acids long. CDR1 and CDR2 (germline): MDHEN, SYDVKM. V shed 2 bases and J shed 3 bases, with 20 bases lying between them. DNA of the CDR3: TGTGCCAGCAGTTTAGGGGCGGCTCCCTCGGGGCTCTACGAGCAGTACTTC. It codes for CASSLGAAPSGLYEQYF.

This clonotype has just a few counts. The chain carries TRBV12-3 or TRBV12-4 and TRBJ2-5; TRBD1 aligns across 9 bases. V was pared by 7 bases and J by 5 bases, with 14 bases of the junction left unmatched. The CDR3 extends over 16 amino acids. The CDR3 loop is CASTPPRTGESETQYF. The CDR3 DNA is TGTGCCAGCACTCCCCCCAGGACAGGGGAGAGTGAGACCCAGTACTTC.

This clonotype appeared a few times. The rearrangement joins TRBV19 to TRBJ2-5; no definite D call. Germline V CDR1 and CDR2: LNHDA, SQIVND (reference sequence). The length of the CDR3 is 15 residues. Trimming stripped 4 bases from V and 0 bases from J, with 12 bases between. The CDR3 region has the DNA TGTGCCAGTAGTACAAGACGGAGAAACCAAGAGACCCAGTACTTC. Translated, it gives CASSTRRRNQETQYF.

This clonotype was detected only a few times. The V gene is TRBV7-2, the J gene TRBJ2-7; D unresolved. Germline assignment: CDR1 SGHTA and CDR2 FQGNSA. The CDR3 runs to 11 residues. With 7 bases removed from V and 3 bases from J, the gap between germline ends came to 7 bases. This CDR3 is CASTRSYEQYF. CDR3 DNA: TGTGCCAGCACCAGAAGCTACGAGCAGTACTTC.

This clonotype was counted between two and nine times. The chain uses TRBV7-2 and TRBJ2-3; D might be TRBD2 (5 bases). Germline V gene sequence: CDR1 SGHTA, CDR2 FQGNSA. Trimming removed 6 bases from V and 7 bases from J, with 17 bases in between. The CDR3 runs to 14 residues. DNA of the CDR3: TGTGCCAGCAGTCGGGCGGGCGGATCTAATACGCAGTATTTT. Translation gives CASSRAGGSNTQYF.

This clonotype was detected a few times. The V call is TRBV7-9, the J call TRBJ2-1, with 9 bases identical to TRBD2. CDR1 and CDR2 (germline): SEHNR, FQNEAQ (reference sequence). The CDR3 is 17 residues long. V trimming: 2 bases; J trimming: 4 bases; junction bases outside the gene matches: 9. The CDR3 protein is CASSLSKGRGGYNEQFF. For the CDR3, the DNA is TGTGCCAGCAGCTTATCAAAAGGGCGGGGGGGTTACAATGAGCAGTTCTTC.

This clonotype appeared many times. V is TRBV6-6 and J is TRBJ2-3, with D maybe TRBD1 (5 bases). The V gene lost 2 bases and the J gene lost 8 bases, with 14 bases spanning the gap. The CDR3 has 14 residues. The germline V gene has CDR1 MNHNY and CDR2 SVGAGI (reference sequence). The CDR3 nucleotides read TGTGCCAGCAGTTACCCAGACTCAAGGGGTACGCAGTATTTT. The encoded protein is CASSYPDSRGTQYF.

The rearrangement joins TRBV6-5 to TRBJ1-2; no reliable D call. Trimming removed 4 bases from V and 8 bases from J, with 11 bases in between. This CDR3 is built from 12 residues. The germline CDR1 and CDR2 sequences are MNHEY and SVGAGI. CDR3 amino acids: CASSLVGDGYTF. The DNA of the CDR3 is TGTGCCAGCAGTTTAGTAGGCGACGGCTACACCTTC.

The chain has TRBV7-9 and TRBJ2-3; 9 bases fit TRBD1. V lost 5 bases, J lost 2 bases, and 8 bases stayed unmatched. The CDR3 has 16 amino acids. CDR1 and CDR2 from the germline V gene are SEHNR and FQNEAQ (reference sequence). As DNA, the CDR3 is TGTGCCAGCAGCCCGAGACAGGGGGAAGCCACAGATACGCAGTATTTT. Its translation is CASSPRQGEATDTQYF.

This clonotype was seen a handful of times. This sequence joins TRBV4-1 and TRBJ2-2; possible D gene TRBD2, 5 bases. V lost 1 base and J 5 bases, leaving 8 bases between the germline ends. Germline CDR1 is MGHRA and CDR2 is YSYEKL. The CDR3 runs to 14 residues. The CDR3 sequence is CASSQVSETGELFF. The CDR3, as DNA: TGCGCCAGCAGCCAAGTTAGCGAGACCGGGGAGCTGTTTTTT.

The chain links TRBV6-1 to TRBJ1-2; maybe TRBD1 (6 bases). The CDR3 spans 14 residues. V gave up 5 bases and J gave up 8 bases, with 18 bases separating them. Germline V gene lookup returns CDR1 MNHNS and CDR2 SASEGT. CDR3 in amino acids: CASSKKDRRRGYTF. The CDR3 DNA reads as TGTGCCAGCAGTAAAAAAGACAGGCGTAGGGGCTACACCTTC.

A few counts support this clonotype. The DNA for the CDR3 is TGTGCCAGCATTCTCTGGACCCCACCCTCCGAGCAGTACTTC. Translating it yields CASILWTPPSEQYF. The J gene is TRBJ2-7, the V gene TRBV2, with no clear D. CDR3 length: 14 amino acids. CDR1 is SNHLY, CDR2 FYNNEI, per germline. V was pared by 7 bases and J by 6 bases, with 19 bases between.